Shown below are 24 T cell receptor beta chains from a single sample sequenced in a study of blood T cell repertoires in COVID-19. TCRdb keeps only in-frame clones here, not all; method: immunoSEQ multiplex PCR. The table shows some 170,000 clones, with 87% occurring only once. The sample consisted of PBMCs or T cells enriched from blood (not recorded which). The source is a human donor with acute COVID-19. The donor label of this sample is uncertain.

The chain employs TRBV12-5 and TRBJ1-5; 9 bases fit TRBD1. The CDR3 has 14 amino acids. Germline V gene lookup returns CDR1 LGHNT and CDR2 FRNRAP. Losses at the gene ends were 2 bases for V and 5 bases for J; bases not matched to a gene: 1. The CDR3 reads CASGLRTGDQPQHF. The DNA of the CDR3 is TGTGCTAGTGGTTTGCGGACAGGGGATCAGCCCCAGCATTTT.

The genes are TRBV19 and TRBJ2-7; tentatively, D is TRBD2 (5 bases). The V and J ends lost 1 base and 3 bases respectively, with 13 bases between them. CDR1 LNHDA and CDR2 SQIVND come from the germline V gene (reference sequence). CDR3 length: 15 residues. CDR3 loop: CASSIVYEGGYEQYF. The CDR3 DNA sequence: TGTGCCAGTAGTATAGTTTACGAGGGTGGCTACGAGCAGTACTTC.

In DNA, the CDR3 is TGTGCCAGTGGGGGCAGGGATTACTATGGCTACACCTTC. Translating gives CASGGRDYYGYTF. V usage is TRBV7-9 and J usage is TRBJ1-2; possibly TRBD1 for D (6 bases). The V gene lost 9 bases and the J gene lost 3 bases, with 14 bases spanning the gap. The germline gives CDR1 SEHNR, CDR2 FQNEAQ (reference sequence). This CDR3 is built from 13 residues.

The rearrangement uses TRBV5-1 and TRBJ2-7; a weak D match, TRBD1 (6 bases). This CDR3 has 16 amino acids. Germline lookup yields CDR1 SGHRS and CDR2 YFSETQ. The V gene lost 4 bases and the J gene lost 7 bases, with 24 bases spanning the gap. The CDR3 is CASSQNSGTTLREQYF. The CDR3 DNA is TGCGCCAGCAGCCAAAATTCCGGGACAACACTACGTGAGCAGTACTTC.

The chain has TRBV21-1 and TRBJ2-3; whether TRBD2, the table's D call, matches the DNA was not checked. TRBV21-1 is classified as a pseudogene. The CDR3 contains 16 residues. The CDR3 sequence is CASSKFSGGPGDTQYF. The CDR3 coding sequence is TGTGCCAGCAGCAAATTCTCGGGGGGCCCGGGAGATACGCAGTATTTT.

The rearrangement uses TRBV7-8 and TRBJ2-3; D is ambiguous. Germline CDR1 and CDR2: SGHVS and FQNEAQ. Trimming removed 5 bases at V and 3 bases at J, with 6 bases between. The length of the CDR3 is 12 residues. The CDR3 loop reads CASSLETDTQYF. DNA for the CDR3: TGTGCCAGCAGCCTGGAGACAGATACGCAGTATTTT.

The table lists this clone with a count of one. The chain carries TRBV5-6 and TRBJ1-2, with a tentative D call TRBD1 (5 bases). Trimming shortened V by 0 bases and J by 4 bases, and 7 bases separated the two germline ends. CDR1 and CDR2 (germline): SGHDT, YYEEEE. The CDR3 has 13 amino acids. The DNA for the CDR3 is TGTGCCAGCAGCTTGGGGGGCAGCTATGGCTACACCTTC. This codes for CASSLGGSYGYTF.

V gene TRBV30 combines with J gene TRBJ2-3; the D gene is possibly TRBD1 (5 bases). The V and J ends lost 2 bases and 1 base respectively, with 7 bases between them. Per the germline V gene, CDR1 is GTSNPN and CDR2 is SVGIG (reference sequence). There are 13 residues in the CDR3. CDR3 amino acids: CAWSFRGTDTQYF. DNA for the CDR3: TGTGCCTGGAGTTTCAGGGGCACAGATACGCAGTATTTT.

The chain's CDR3 is CASSQGDSKETQYF. The CDR3 nucleotides are TGCGCCAGCAGCCAAGGGGACAGCAAAGAGACCCAGTACTTC. V is TRBV4-1 and J is TRBJ2-5; 7 nucleotides align to TRBD1. From germline, CDR1 is MGHRA and CDR2 YSYEKL. With V trimmed by 1 base and J by 3 bases, 2 bases remained unmatched. CDR3 size: 14 residues.

Only a few counts were recorded for this clone. The chain uses TRBV19 and TRBJ1-5; tentatively, D is TRBD1 (6 bases). V was cut by 3 bases and J by 6 bases, with 12 bases left in between. Germline-derived CDR1 and CDR2 are LNHDA and SQIVND (reference sequence). This CDR3 is built from 14 residues. The CDR3 bases are TGTGCCAGTAGTATCAGGGGAGAGGTTCAGCCCCAGCATTTT. Residues: CASSIRGEVQPQHF.

The chain uses TRBV7-3 and TRBJ2-3, with a possible D match to TRBD2 (6 bases). CDR1 is SGHTA and CDR2 is FQGTGA in the germline V gene. The CDR3 has 16 amino acids. V was clipped by 4 bases and J by 2 bases, with 16 bases between them. The DNA of the CDR3 is TGTGCCAGCAGCTCACTTGGGCGGGGTCTCACAGATACGCAGTATTTT. Amino acids: CASSSLGRGLTDTQYF.

The chain uses TRBV5-6 and TRBJ1-1; 7 nucleotides match TRBD1. With 0 bases clipped from V and 1 base from J, the junction kept 6 bases outside the gene matches. Germline V CDR1 and CDR2: SGHDT, YYEEEE. This CDR3 contains 16 residues. The CDR3 protein is CASSLVDREPNTEAFF. The CDR3 nucleotides read TGTGCCAGCAGCTTGGTCGACAGGGAGCCGAACACTGAAGCTTTCTTT.

This chain's CDR3 is CASSLGIAGGVETQYF. Here the CDR3 DNA reads TGCGCCAGCAGCTTGGGAATAGCGGGGGGCGTCGAGACCCAGTACTTC. This sequence joins TRBV5-1 and TRBJ2-5; 10 bases match TRBD2. CDR1 is SGHRS and CDR2 is YFSETQ in the germline V gene. The length of the CDR3 is 16 residues. Trimming removed 0 bases from V and 5 bases from J; junction bases left unmatched: 7.

The rearrangement uses TRBV10-2 and TRBJ2-2, with 9 nucleotides matching TRBD2. V trimming: 4 bases; J trimming: 5 bases; junction bases outside the gene matches: 5. The CDR3 spans 15 residues. The germline V gene has CDR1 WSHSY and CDR2 SAAADI. The CDR3 loop is CASSGLGLATGELFF. The CDR3 DNA follows: TGCGCCAGCAGTGGGTTGGGACTAGCAACCGGGGAGCTGTTTTTT.

The genes are TRBV20-1 and TRBJ1-4, with D maybe TRBD1 (5 bases). The CDR3 covers 12 residues. CDR1 DFQATT and CDR2 SNEGSKA come from the germline V gene (reference sequence). The V gene lost 3 bases and the J gene lost 7 bases, with 9 bases spanning the gap. CDR3 region: CSASSGGEKLFF. The CDR3 DNA is TGCAGTGCTAGTTCGGGGGGTGAAAAACTGTTTTTT.

The rearrangement links TRBV4-2 to TRBJ2-3; D perhaps matches TRBD2 (7 bases). The CDR3 is 14 residues long. With 8 bases removed from V and 1 base from J, the gap between germline ends came to 13 bases. Germline values: CDR1 LGHNA, CDR2 YNFKEQ. The DNA for the CDR3 is TGTGCCAGCGGAGGAGGGGGGGGCACAGATACGCAGTATTTT. As protein: CASGGGGGTDTQYF.

The chain is built from TRBV9 and TRBJ1-4; D gene ambiguous. This CDR3 has 15 amino acids. In germline, CDR1 is SGDLS, CDR2 YYNGEE. Trimming pared 0 bases from V and 2 bases from J, leaving 8 bases between. CDR3 sequence: CASSVAPGTNEKLFF. CDR3 DNA: TGTGCCAGCAGCGTAGCTCCGGGGACTAATGAAAAACTGTTTTTT.

The rearrangement links TRBV18 to TRBJ2-1; a possible D gene is TRBD2 (5 bases). Germline V gene data show CDR1 as KGHSH and CDR2 as LQKENI. The CDR3 loop spans 17 amino acids. Trimming removed 3 bases from V and 7 bases from J, with 22 bases in between. The DNA of the CDR3 is TGTGCCAGCTCACCTAACCGAGGGCGCTCGGTGGGAAATGAGCAGTTCTTC. This encodes CASSPNRGRSVGNEQFF.

The rearrangement joins TRBV9 to TRBJ1-6; D unresolved. The CDR3 contains 15 residues. CDR1 and CDR2 from the germline V gene are SGDLS and YYNGEE. Trimming took 0 bases from V and 7 from J, leaving 11 bases between them. CDR3 residues: CASSVASQANSPLHF. CDR3 bases: TGTGCCAGCAGCGTAGCGAGTCAGGCAAATTCACCCCTCCACTTT. Complete variable domain (other parts from reference TRBV9 and TRBJ1-6): DSGVTQTPKHLITATGQRVTLRCSPRSGDLSVYWYQQSLDQGLQFLIQYYNGEERAKGNILERFSAQQFPDLHSELNLSSLELGDSALYFCASSVASQANSPLHFGNGTRLTVT.

This chain uses TRBV5-1 with TRBJ2-1; D unresolved. This CDR3 region has 15 residues. Looked up from germline, CDR1 is SGHRS and CDR2 is YFSETQ. V was pared by 0 bases and J by 3 bases, with 10 bases between. The DNA for the CDR3 is TGCGCCAGCAGCTTGGAAGGTAGCTACTACAATGAGCAGTTCTTC. Amino acids: CASSLEGSYYNEQFF.

The genes are TRBV4-1 and TRBJ2-7, with 11 bases that match TRBD1. In germline, CDR1 is MGHRA, CDR2 YSYEKL. V lost 3 bases, J lost 4 bases, and 5 bases stayed unmatched. This CDR3 contains 15 residues. CDR3 coding DNA: TGCGCCAGCAGCCAGGGACAGGGGGGTCTGTACGAGCAGTACTTC. This encodes CASSQGQGGLYEQYF.

This rearrangement joins TRBV15 to TRBJ1-4, with D possibly matching TRBD1 (5 bases). V lost 0 bases to trimming and J lost 0 bases, with 8 bases between them. Germline V gene data show CDR1 as LNHNV and CDR2 as YYDKDF (reference sequence). CDR3 length: 16 amino acids. CDR3 nucleotide sequence: TGTGCCACCAGCAGAGACGACAGCGCAACTAATGAAAAACTGTTTTTT. It yields the protein CATSRDDSATNEKLFF.

Sample share makes this clone medium-sized. The chain has TRBV20-1 and TRBJ2-7, with D possibly matching TRBD2 (5 bases). This CDR3 is 11 amino acids long. Between the trimmed V and J ends, which lost 3 bases and 6 bases, there was a span of 9 bases. CDR1 and CDR2 (germline): DFQATT, SNEGSKA (reference sequence). DNA of the CDR3: TGCAGTGCTAGTAAGGGAGCCGAGCAGTACTTC. It yields the protein CSASKGAEQYF.

CDR3 amino acids: CASFTTGTGGVEQYF. In DNA form, the CDR3 reads TGTGCCAGCTTTACTACCGGGACAGGGGGCGTAGAGCAGTACTTC. The genes are TRBV27 and TRBJ2-7, with 12 bases lining up with TRBD1. Germline CDR1 and CDR2: MNHEY and SMNVEV (reference sequence). This CDR3 has 15 residues. V trimming: 8 bases; J trimming: 7 bases; junction bases outside the gene matches: 12.